These T cell receptor beta chains were read from a single sample in a study of CD8 T cells in ankylosing spondylitis. Each CDR3 protein gets one entry after TCRdb re-called the 5' RACE reads with MiXCR. Of about 340,000 distinct CDR3 sequences in the sample, 20% were seen once. Sequenced: blood, either unsorted or a sorted T cell fraction (not recorded which). These receptors all come from a male donor with ankylosing spondylitis or in good health (not recorded which). The CDR3 runs from the conserved cysteine through the conserved F or W. Fields, in order: clone size, J gene, D gene, V gene, CDR3 protein, CDR3 DNA. The D gene is left open where the match is weak. Size tells how often a clone was seen (once, few, many) or the class of an expanded clone, and some rows leave it out.

>NA|TRBJ2-1|TRBD2|TRBV4-1
CASSQDGSGGDNEQFF
TGCGCCAGCAGCCAAGATGGGTCGGGGGGGGACAATGAGCAGTTCTTC
>few|TRBJ2-6|NA|TRBV5-6
CASSLGRAEGSRANVLTF
TGTGCCAGCAGCTTGGGGAGGGCAGAAGGCTCTCGGGCCAACGTCCTGACTTTC
>few|TRBJ2-1|TRBD1|TRBV9
CASSKGQGATYNEQFF
TGTGCCAGCAGCAAAGGACAGGGGGCAACCTACAATGAGCAGTTCTTC
>many|TRBJ1-1|NA|TRBV5-6
CASSRSGYTEAFF
TGTGCCAGCAGCAGATCAGGGTACACTGAAGCTTTCTTT
>few|TRBJ2-3|NA|TRBV7-9
CASSFVEGWTDTQYF
TGTGCCAGCAGCTTTGTCGAGGGATGGACAGATACGCAGTATTTT
>NA|TRBJ2-5|TRBD1|TRBV7-9
CASSPWDRQETQYF
TGTGCCAGCAGCCCGTGGGACAGACAAGAGACCCAGTACTTC
>few|TRBJ2-7|TRBD2|TRBV4-2
CASSGVGLAGGAPAIGQYF
TGTGCCAGCAGCGGCGTTGGCCTAGCGGGGGGAGCTCCAGCTATTGGGCAGTACTTC
>few|TRBJ2-7|NA|TRBV7-2
CASSWPGETYEQYF
TGTGCCAGCAGCTGGCCCGGAGAGACCTACGAGCAGTACTTC
>NA|TRBJ2-2|TRBD2|TRBV20-1
CSARPLGTSGNTGELFF
TGCAGTGCTAGACCCCTCGGGACTAGCGGGAACACCGGGGAGCTGTTTTTT
>few|TRBJ2-1|TRBD2|TRBV11-1
CASSPLAGWYNEQFF
TGTGCCAGCAGCCCACTAGCGGGGTGGTACAATGAGCAGTTCTTC
>NA|TRBJ2-3|NA|TRBV20-1
CSARGRPSSTDTQYF
TGCAGTGCTAGAGGGAGACCTTCTAGCACAGATACGCAGTATTTT
>NA|TRBJ2-5|TRBD2|TRBV4-1
CASTREDQETQYF
TGCGCCAGCACGCGGGAGGACCAAGAGACCCAGTACTTC
>NA|TRBJ2-3|NA|TRBV7-6
CASSLITSTDTQYF
TGTGCCAGCAGCTTAATAACTAGCACAGATACGCAGTATTTT
>NA|TRBJ1-1|NA|TRBV6-5
CASSYSPAGPNTEAFF
TGTGCCAGCAGTTACTCCCCGGCAGGGCCGAACACTGAAGCTTTCTTT
>NA|TRBJ1-1|NA|TRBV4-1
CASSQTPGHPMNTEAFF
TGCGCCAGCAGCCAAACCCCAGGGCATCCCATGAACACTGAAGCTTTCTTT
>few|TRBJ2-7|TRBD2|TRBV5-6
CASRPARGSPYEQYF
TGTGCCAGCAGACCGGCGCGGGGGAGCCCCTACGAGCAGTACTTC
>many|TRBJ1-1|NA|TRBV7-6
CASRAGNTEAFF
TGTGCCAGCAGGGCGGGGAACACTGAAGCTTTCTTT
>few|TRBJ2-3|TRBD2|TRBV12-3/TRBV12-4
CASNPWRGASTDTQYF
TGTGCCAGCAACCCTTGGCGGGGGGCAAGCACAGATACGCAGTATTTT
>NA|TRBJ2-7|NA|TRBV3-1
CASSQETNTYEQYF
TGTGCCAGCAGCCAAGAGACCAATACCTACGAGCAGTACTTC
>NA|TRBJ2-7|NA|TRBV29-1
CSVGRGFAYEQYF
TGCAGCGTTGGAAGAGGGTTTGCCTACGAGCAGTACTTC